Presented here are 29 T cell receptor beta chains from one specimen sequenced in a study of regulatory T cells in long-lasting Graves disease. Time point given: newly diagnosed GD, antithyroid drugs for less than 3 months. The TCR library was made from RNA that had been extracted from PBMCs in TRIzol. To make TCR beta libraries, researchers used iRepertoire HTBI primers and Arm-PCR of CDR3 regions. TCRdb fed the multiplex PCR reads into MiXCR, producing one record per CDR3 protein. Here the sample spans about 500,000 distinct CDR3 sequences, around 11% being singletons. In addition, the sample was reused for a study of T cells in Graves' hyperthyroidism and ophthalmopathy.

The sample here was peripheral blood mononuclear cells (PBMCs), taken at new diagnosis, from a patient treated with antithyroid drugs. These receptors all stem from a woman aged 25 to 39 with Graves disease.

In this sample, this clonotype turned up many times. This chain links TRBV12-3 or TRBV12-4 with TRBJ1-5; D uncertain. Trimming left V 3 bases short and J 4 bases short, with 7 bases between. The CDR3 is made up of 13 amino acids. CDR3 loop: CASSFRENQPQHF. The DNA for the CDR3 is TGTGCCAGCAGTTTCAGAGAGAATCAGCCCCAGCATTTT.

This clonotype was recorded many times. The chain employs TRBV12-3 or TRBV12-4 and TRBJ2-4; D perhaps matches TRBD2 (6 bases). The CDR3 totals 16 residues. The V and J ends lost 2 bases and 1 base respectively, with 12 bases between them. The CDR3 sequence: CASSLWGDGAKNIQYF. CDR3 coding DNA: TGTGCCAGCAGTTTATGGGGGGATGGGGCCAAAAACATTCAGTACTTC.

The chain links TRBV6-2 or TRBV6-3 to TRBJ2-3; 7 nucleotides match TRBD2. After removal of 5 bases from V and 4 bases from J, the junction contained 15 bases not matched to a gene. The germline CDR1 and CDR2 sequences are MNHEY and SVGEGT. CDR3 length equals 17 residues. The CDR3 reads CASSPRRGEGRPDTQYF. The CDR3 DNA sequence: TGTGCCAGCAGTCCCCGACGTGGGGAGGGCCGTCCAGATACGCAGTATTTT.

This clonotype was counted many times. The rearrangement uses TRBV30 and TRBJ1-5; D is uncertain. The CDR3 runs to 14 residues. Between the trimmed V and J ends, which lost 3 bases and 7 bases, there was a span of 16 bases. CDR1 is GTSNPN and CDR2 is SVGIG in the germline V gene (reference sequence). The CDR3 region is CAWRYPGPEQPQHF. The CDR3 nucleotides read TGTGCCTGGAGGTACCCCGGACCAGAGCAGCCCCAGCATTTT.

The chain employs TRBV15 and TRBJ2-7, with 7 bases aligning to TRBD2. The CDR3 consists of 15 residues. V was clipped by 0 bases and J by 7 bases; unmatched bases: 9. CDR1 LNHNV and CDR2 YYDKDF come from the germline V gene (reference sequence). DNA of the CDR3: TGTGCCACCAGCAGAGATTGGCCTAGCGGCAATGAGCAGTACTTC. Protein: CATSRDWPSGNEQYF. Combining the CDR3 with reference TRBV15 and TRBJ2-7 gives the whole variable domain DAMVIQNPRYQVTQFGKPVTLSCSQTLNHNVMYWYQQKSSQAPKLLFHYYDKDFNNEADTPDNFQSRRPNTSFCFLDIRSPGLGDTAMYLCATSRDWPSGNEQYFGPGTRLTVT.

CDR3 region: CAWSRLWDQRGEKLFF. In nucleotides, the CDR3 is TGTGCCTGGAGTAGATTATGGGACCAGCGGGGTGAAAAACTGTTTTTT. V is TRBV30 and J is TRBJ1-4, with D maybe TRBD1 (5 bases). In germline, CDR1 is GTSNPN, CDR2 SVGIG (reference sequence). Between the trimmed V and J ends, which lost 2 bases and 7 bases, there was a span of 20 bases. This CDR3 is built from 16 residues.

The chain employs TRBV5-1 and TRBJ1-5; D remains ambiguous. CDR1 is SGHRS, CDR2 YFSETQ, per germline. This CDR3 is 14 amino acids long. V gave up 0 bases and J gave up 7 bases, with 11 bases separating them. CDR3 amino acids: CASSLALGIQPQHF. The DNA of the CDR3 is TGCGCCAGCAGCTTGGCCCTCGGGATACAGCCCCAGCATTTT.

The chain couples TRBV25-1 to TRBJ2-3; D unclear. The CDR3 length is 14 residues. Germline V gene data show CDR1 as MGHDK and CDR2 as SYGVNS. V lost 2 bases and J lost 0, with 6 bases in between. The DNA of the CDR3 is TGTGCCAGCAGTGAAGCACGTAGCACAGATACGCAGTATTTT. This sequence encodes CASSEARSTDTQYF.

This clonotype was counted at least ten times. This chain links TRBV30 with TRBJ1-6; D gene uncertain. Germline CDR1 and CDR2: GTSNPN and SVGIG (reference sequence). Trimming removed 2 bases from V and 7 bases from J, with 12 bases in between. This CDR3 has 14 amino acids. The CDR3 sequence is CAWSFRTGNSPLHF. CDR3 DNA: TGTGCCTGGAGTTTTCGGACGGGGAATTCACCCCTCCACTTT.

Of note for this clonotype: A far larger clone is a single base away, which makes a read error likely. The chain carries TRBV10-3 and TRBJ2-1, with TRBD1 matching 7 bases. V dropped 6 bases and J dropped 10; count of bases not matched to a gene: 12. Germline loops: CDR1 ENHRY, CDR2 SYGVKD. The CDR3 consists of 14 residues. CDR3 loop: CAIRNRGPTYEQFF. Here the CDR3 DNA reads TGTGCCATCAGGAACAGGGGACCCACCTACGAGCAGTTCTTC.

The rearrangement uses TRBV2 and TRBJ2-2; D is possibly TRBD1 (6 bases). CDR1 SNHLY and CDR2 FYNNEI come from the germline V gene. V dropped 6 bases and J dropped 6 bases, with 17 bases sitting between them. The CDR3 extends over 15 amino acids. DNA for the CDR3: TGTGCCAGCAGCCGTGAACAGGGAGTCGCCGGGGAGCTGTTTTTT. Protein product: CASSREQGVAGELFF.

The chain is built from TRBV7-9 and TRBJ2-3, with D possibly matching TRBD2 (6 bases). In germline, CDR1 is SEHNR, CDR2 FQNEAQ (reference sequence). CDR3 length: 15 residues. V lost 3 bases and J lost 6, with 16 bases in between. CDR3 amino acids: CASSFGGDFTDTQYF. As DNA, the CDR3 is TGTGCCAGCAGCTTTGGAGGGGACTTTACGGATACGCAGTATTTT.

There are a few counts of this clonotype. The rearrangement links TRBV20-1 to TRBJ1-6; D is undetermined. CDR1 and CDR2 (germline): DFQATT, SNEGSKA (reference sequence). Trimming shortened V by 2 bases and J by 5 bases, and 13 bases separated the two germline ends. The CDR3 is 15 residues long. In DNA form, the CDR3 reads TGCAGTGCTAGACATGTACGGGGTCATAATTCACCCCTCCACTTT. Translated, it gives CSARHVRGHNSPLHF.

The sample holds many counts of this clonotype. The V and J genes are TRBV20-1 and TRBJ2-7; TRBD2 matches at 7 bases. The CDR3 runs to 12 residues. With V trimmed by 8 bases and J by 2 bases, 6 bases remained unmatched. The germline V gene encodes CDR1 DFQATT and CDR2 SNEGSKA (reference sequence). CDR3 bases: TGCAGTCAAGCCGGGACTACCTACGAGCAGTACTTC. It codes for CSQAGTTYEQYF.

This clonotype was seen many times. V and J are TRBV6-1 and TRBJ1-5, with D possibly TRBD1 on 6 matching bases. Germline CDR1 MNHNS, CDR2 SASEGT. Trimming pared 6 bases from V and 1 base from J, leaving 16 bases between. This CDR3 contains 16 residues. CDR3 DNA: TGTGCCAGCAGAAACGCACAGGGATGGAGCAATCAGCCCCAGCATTTT. Translation: CASRNAQGWSNQPQHF.

This clonotype was counted at least ten times. The V call is TRBV7-8, the J call TRBJ2-7; possible D gene TRBD1, 6 bases. Per germline, CDR1 SGHVS and CDR2 FQNEAQ. The V end was cut by 7 bases, the J end by 0 bases, with 10 bases between. The CDR3 is 13 amino acids. The CDR3 sequence is CASKDRASYEQYF. In DNA form, the CDR3 reads TGTGCCAGCAAGGACAGAGCCTCCTACGAGCAGTACTTC.

This clonotype showed up many times. The chain recombines TRBV11-2 with TRBJ1-3; D unclear. CDR1 is SGHAT, CDR2 FQNNGV, per germline. This CDR3 is built from 14 residues. The V end was cut by 2 bases, the J end by 8 bases, with 13 bases between. The CDR3 DNA sequence: TGTGCCAGCAGCTTATATTTTATCGGGGACACCATATATTTT. This translates into CASSLYFIGDTIYF.

In its sample, this clonotype was seen many times. The DNA for the CDR3 is TGTGCCAGCAGCGTAGGACTAGCGGCTAGCACAGATACGCAGTATTTT. Amino acids: CASSVGLAASTDTQYF. This rearrangement joins TRBV9 to TRBJ2-3; 9 bases map to TRBD2. The CDR3 has 16 residues. Looked up from germline, CDR1 is SGDLS and CDR2 is YYNGEE. Trimming cost V 0 bases and J 0 bases; bases outside gene matches: 2.

This rearrangement joins TRBV6-1 to TRBJ1-5; TRBD1 is a possible D gene (6 bases). The CDR3 has 15 residues. V gave up 6 bases and J gave up 4 bases, with 16 bases separating them. Germline CDR1 MNHNS, CDR2 SASEGT. CDR3: CASRARGGLNQPQHF. In DNA, the CDR3 is TGTGCCAGCAGGGCGAGGGGGGGCCTTAATCAGCCCCAGCATTTT.

This clonotype showed up many times. The junction departs from the called germline gene at one end, perhaps through a read error. V usage is TRBV5-1 and J usage is TRBJ2-1, with D maybe TRBD1 (6 bases). CDR1 is SGHRS and CDR2 is YFSETQ in the germline V gene. The CDR3 runs 14 residues. CDR3 bases: TGTGCCAGCAGCTTAAGGACAGCTTACAATGAGCAGTTCTTC. It encodes CASSLRTAYNEQFF.

This clonotype has only a few counts. The gene calls are TRBV15 and TRBJ1-5, with 8 bases lining up with TRBD1. Germline V gene sequence: CDR1 LNHNV, CDR2 YYDKDF (reference sequence). There are 14 residues in the CDR3. The junction had 7 bases not matched to a gene; V was cut back by 5 bases and J by 7 bases. The CDR3, as DNA: TGTGCCACCAGCGCCCGACAGGGGATCCAGCCCCAGCATTTT. Its protein is CATSARQGIQPQHF.

This clonotype was seen many times. The chain links TRBV30 to TRBJ1-5; D is perhaps TRBD1 (6 bases). The CDR3 has 13 residues. Germline lookup yields CDR1 GTSNPN and CDR2 SVGIG (reference sequence). The V gene lost 3 bases and the J gene lost 7 bases, with 13 bases spanning the gap. The CDR3: CAWSEQGWQPQHF. CDR3 sequence (DNA): TGTGCCTGGAGCGAACAGGGATGGCAGCCCCAGCATTTT.

This clonotype was detected ten times or more. One end of the junction fails to match germline, which may point to a read error. The chain couples TRBV6-2 or TRBV6-3 to TRBJ2-2; TRBD2 agrees at 10 bases. CDR3 length equals 18 residues. Germline V gives CDR1 MNHEY, CDR2 SVGEGT. The CDR3 bases are TGTGCCAGCAGTAACTCTCGACTAGCGGGTCCGAACACCGGGGAGCTGTTTTTT. Its translation: CASSNSRLAGPNTGELFF.

This clonotype has ten or more counts. The chain recombines TRBV2 with TRBJ2-1, with D possibly matching TRBD1 (5 bases). The CDR3 is made up of 14 amino acids. Germline V gene data show CDR1 as SNHLY and CDR2 as FYNNEI. Trimming removed 4 bases from V and 6 bases from J, with 13 bases in between. The CDR3 sequence: CASSGAFQGNEQFF. The CDR3 nucleotides read TGTGCCAGCAGTGGGGCGTTCCAGGGCAATGAGCAGTTCTTC.

This clonotype was seen at least ten times. This chain uses TRBV29-1 with TRBJ1-2, with a tentative D call TRBD1 (5 bases). The CDR3 consists of 14 residues. V lost 5 bases and J lost 1, with 14 bases in between. Germline V gene data show CDR1 as SQVTM and CDR2 as ANQGSEA. The CDR3 sequence is CSVSRQQDNYGYTF. In nucleotides, the CDR3 is TGCAGCGTTTCCAGACAGCAAGATAACTATGGCTACACCTTC.

This clonotype was found many times. V usage is TRBV5-6 and J usage is TRBJ2-3; D might be TRBD1 or TRBD2, each matching 6 bases. V gave up 3 bases and J gave up 4 bases, with 18 bases separating them. The CDR3 loop spans 16 amino acids. Germline CDR1 reads SGHDT; CDR2 reads YYEEEE. The CDR3 region has the DNA TGTGCCAGCAGCTCGTCCGAGGGGGGAGGCCCAGATACGCAGTATTTT. This gives the protein CASSSSEGGGPDTQYF.

In this sample, this clonotype turned up many times. The chain recombines TRBV7-8 with TRBJ2-7; a weak D match, TRBD1 (6 bases). This CDR3 is 13 amino acids long. Germline lookup yields CDR1 SGHVS and CDR2 FQNEAQ. Trimming left V 1 base short and J 2 bases short, with 6 bases between. As DNA, the CDR3 is TGTGCCAGCAGCTTAGGGACAGCCTACGAGCAGTACTTC. Translating gives CASSLGTAYEQYF. Full variable domain (rest looked up from reference TRBV7-8 and TRBJ2-7): GAGVSQSPRYKVAKRGQDVALRCDPISGHVSLFWYQQALGQGPEFLTYFQNEAQLDKSGLPSDRFFAERPEGSVSTLKIQRTQQEDSAVYLCASSLGTAYEQYFGPGTRLTVT.

This clonotype was observed a handful of times. The genes are TRBV30 and TRBJ1-1; D might be TRBD1 (5 bases). In germline, CDR1 is GTSNPN, CDR2 SVGIG (reference sequence). The CDR3 is 13 amino acids. V was trimmed by 8 bases and J by 0 bases, leaving 13 bases between them. CDR3 sequence (DNA): TGTGCCAGACGACAGTACATGAACACTGAAGCTTTCTTT. It is translated as CARRQYMNTEAFF. The full variable domain, with the rest looked up from reference TRBV30 and TRBJ1-1, is SQTIHQWPATLVQPVGSPLSLECTVEGTSNPNLYWYRQAAGRGLQLLFYSVGIGQISSEVPQNLSASRPQDRQFILSSKKLLLSDSGFYLCARRQYMNTEAFFGQGTRLTVV.

This clonotype showed up just a few times. This chain joins TRBV20-1 and TRBJ1-1; D not resolved. The V end lost 1 base, the J end lost 5 bases, and 11 bases lay between the germline ends. Per the germline V gene, CDR1 is DFQATT and CDR2 is SNEGSKA (reference sequence). This CDR3 is 13 amino acids long. The CDR3 DNA is TGCAGTGCTAGAGGGGTAGGAAGGACTGAAGCTTTCTTT. Amino acids: CSARGVGRTEAFF.